A selection of T cell receptor beta chains follows, all from one sample in a study of T cells after yellow fever vaccination. TCRdb reanalysed the 5' RACE reads using MiXCR and keeps one entry per CDR3 protein. The sample holds over 120,000 distinct CDR3 sequences, under 7% seen once. Specimen: CD4+ T cells sorted from PBMCs, collected 10 days after the yellow fever booster vaccination. The receptors stem from a man younger than 40 who received the YFV17D yellow fever vaccine. The CDR3 runs from the conserved cysteine through the conserved F or W. Each record gives: V gene, clone size, J gene, D gene, CDR3 DNA, CDR3 protein. The D gene is left open where the match is weak. Not every row has a clone size; where given, it reads once, few, many or a size class.

>TRBV27|NA|TRBJ2-1|NA
TGTGCCAGCAGTCCTGCCGGGGACTTCTCCTACAATGAGCAGTTCTTC
CASSPAGDFSYNEQFF
>TRBV27|many|TRBJ2-7|TRBD2
TGTGCCAGCAAAATTGGGGGGGTACTCTCCTACGAGCAGTACTTC
CASKIGGVLSYEQYF
>TRBV6-2/TRBV6-3|many|TRBJ2-2|TRBD1
TGTGCCAGCAGTGGTAGGGGGCCGCGACCCGGGGAGCTGTTTTTT
CASSGRGPRPGELFF
>TRBV12-3/TRBV12-4|many|TRBJ2-1|TRBD2
TGTGCCAGCAGAGATCTAGCGGGAGTCCTTGAGCAGTTCTTC
CASRDLAGVLEQFF
>TRBV20-1|many|TRBJ1-1|TRBD1
TGCAGTGCTAGACCGGACAGGCGCTATGGGAACACTGAAGCTTTCTTT
CSARPDRRYGNTEAFF
>TRBV6-7|many|TRBJ2-3|NA
TGTGCCAGCAGAGCGATACAGGAAAGCACAGATACGCAGTATTTT
CASRAIQESTDTQYF
>TRBV20-1|many|TRBJ2-7|TRBD2
TGCAGTGCACATAATAGCGGGAGGGAGTCCTACGAGCAGTACTTC
CSAHNSGRESYEQYF
>TRBV19|many|TRBJ2-7|NA
TGTGCCAGTAGATCTGTAACAGGAACCTACGAGCAGTACTTC
CASRSVTGTYEQYF
>TRBV4-3|many|TRBJ2-1|NA
TGCGCCAGCAGCCAAGATGGGGGCTCGTCCTACAATGAGCAGTTCTTC
CASSQDGGSSYNEQFF
>TRBV6-5|many|TRBJ2-5|TRBD1
TGTGCCAGCAGTTACTCGGGACAGAACATCGAGGACCAGTACTTC
CASSYSGQNIEDQYF
>TRBV25-1|many|TRBJ2-1|TRBD1
TGTGCCAGCAGTGATCCCGGGACAGGGGACCATGAGCAGTTCTTC
CASSDPGTGDHEQFF
>TRBV5-1|many|TRBJ2-1|TRBD2
TGCGCCAGCAGCTTGAATCTAGCGGAGCGCAATGAGCAGTTCTTC
CASSLNLAERNEQFF
>TRBV20-1|NA|TRBJ2-3|TRBD2
TGCAGTGCTAGAGATCCGGGACTAGACACAGATACGCAGTATTTT
CSARDPGLDTDTQYF
>TRBV11-2|many|TRBJ2-6|NA
TGTGCCAGCGCAGGCTCTGGGGCCAACGTCCTGACTTTC
CASAGSGANVLTF
>TRBV6-1|many|TRBJ2-3|TRBD2
TGTGCCGCGGGGGGACTAGCGATCGGCGCAGATACGCAGTATTTT
CAAGGLAIGADTQYF
>TRBV5-1|many|TRBJ2-1|NA
TGCGCCAGCAGCTTAGACAGGGAGGAGTTCTTC
CASSLDREEFF
>TRBV20-1|NA|TRBJ1-5|NA
TGCAGGAGAGGTCCGGGAGGCAATCAGCCCCAGCATTTT
CRRGPGGNQPQHF
>TRBV20-1|many|TRBJ2-7|NA
TGCAGTGCTATCGAGCTAGCTAGCGCCTCCTACGAGCAGTACTTC
CSAIELASASYEQYF
>TRBV20-1|many|TRBJ1-2|TRBD1
TGCAGTGCTAATCAGGGACAGGGGGCTTTTAGTGGCTACACCTTC
CSANQGQGAFSGYTF
>TRBV5-1|NA|TRBJ2-1|TRBD1
TGCGCCAGCAGCTTGGCGAGGACAGGGGCGGGCAATGAGCAGTTCTTC
CASSLARTGAGNEQFF
>TRBV20-1|many|TRBJ1-3|NA
TGCAGTGCTAGTCCGGGTCCAACCTCTGGAAACACCATATATTTT
CSASPGPTSGNTIYF
>TRBV12-3/TRBV12-4|many|TRBJ2-7|TRBD1
TGTGCCAGCAGCTTACTGGGACAGGTCGAGCAGTACTTC
CASSLLGQVEQYF